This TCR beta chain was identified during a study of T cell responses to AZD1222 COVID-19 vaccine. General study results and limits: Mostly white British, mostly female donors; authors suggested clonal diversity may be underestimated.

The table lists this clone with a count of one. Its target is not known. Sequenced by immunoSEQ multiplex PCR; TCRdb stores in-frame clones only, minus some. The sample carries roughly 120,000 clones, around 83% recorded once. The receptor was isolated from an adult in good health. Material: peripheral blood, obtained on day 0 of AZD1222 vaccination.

For the CDR3, the DNA is TGCGCCAGCAGCACCGGGACAGCGAGGGCTGAAGCTTTCTTT. Protein sequence: CASSTGTARAEAFF. This chain uses TRBV5-1 with TRBJ1-1; 7 bases are shared with TRBD1. V was clipped by 4 bases and J by 6 bases; unmatched bases: 9. Germline loops: CDR1 SGHRS, CDR2 YFSETQ. This CDR3 spans 14 amino acids.